This TCR beta chain emerged from a study of blood T cell repertoires in COVID-19. In the study overall: Samples came from the United States, Italy and Spain, spanning acute and convalescent COVID-19. Sources were T cells, B-cell-depleted T cells, or PBMCs; the material itself was cDNA or gDNA.

Germline CDR1 is MNHEY and CDR2 is SMNVEV (reference sequence). This CDR3 is 20 amino acids long. J lost 5 bases, V lost 3 bases, and 17 bases had no gene match. In the study's own analysis: Amplification of reference gene primers was used by the study to estimate nucleated cell counts. Some clones are missing from TCRdb's copy, which holds only in-frame ones; the method was immunoSEQ multiplex PCR. Clone size and V and J calls were adopted from that table, with D and trimming inferred from the DNA. Here the sample spans around 200,000 clones, about nine tenths being singletons. This sequence was found in a man aged 18 to 35 with active or convalescent COVID-19. J is TRBJ2-2 and V is TRBV27, with 11 bases that match TRBD2. The sequenced sample was peripheral blood. The CDR3 DNA reads as TGTGCCAGCAGTTTCTCTCCCGGGACTAGCGGACGGGGTGGAACCGGGGAGCTGTTTTTT. Translating it yields CASSFSPGTSGRGGTGELFF.